The 6 T cell receptor beta chains in this list originate from one sample, sequenced in a study of OX40 agonist ivuxolimab in advanced cancers. Sequenced by immunoSEQ multiplex PCR; TCRdb stores in-frame clones only, minus some. This sample has tens of thousands of clones, with about 86% found just once. This sample comprised CD4+ or CD8+ T cells sorted from blood, obtained in a trial of the OX40 agonist ivuxolimab. The receptors shown here come from an adult with an advanced solid tumor such as melanoma, head and neck, liver or kidney cancer.

The V gene is TRBV29-1, the J gene TRBJ1-1; D remains ambiguous. The CDR3 loop spans 12 amino acids. Trimming took off 2 bases at V and 2 bases at J, with 6 bases between the two ends. Looked up from germline, CDR1 is SQVTM and CDR2 is ANQGSEA. CDR3 residues: CSVEQVNTEAFF. DNA of the CDR3: TGCAGCGTTGAACAGGTTAACACTGAAGCTTTCTTT.

The chain is built from TRBV6-1 and TRBJ1-6; no definite D call. The V gene lost 6 bases and the J gene lost 2 bases, with 11 bases spanning the gap. CDR1 MNHNS and CDR2 SASEGT come from the germline V gene. This CDR3 region has 15 residues. In DNA form, the CDR3 reads TGTGCCAGCAGGCACCCAGAAACCTATAATTCACCCCTCCACTTT. The encoded protein is CASRHPETYNSPLHF.

The genes are TRBV6-5 and TRBJ1-1, with D maybe TRBD1 (5 bases). Deletions cut 3 bases from V and 2 bases from J, with 10 bases between. The CDR3 loop spans 14 amino acids. CDR1 MNHEY and CDR2 SVGAGI come from the germline V gene. The CDR3: CASSYGGVNTEAFF. In nucleotides, the CDR3 is TGTGCCAGCAGTTATGGGGGAGTAAACACTGAAGCTTTCTTT.

The chain employs TRBV11-2 and TRBJ2-7; 8 nucleotides line up with TRBD2. V lost 5 bases and J lost 8; bases outside the gene matches: 8. The CDR3 spans 13 residues. Germline-derived CDR1 and CDR2 are SGHAT and FQNNGV. CDR3 in DNA: TGTGCCAGCAGCCCGGGGGGGCAGCTCCAGCAGTACTTC. Protein sequence: CASSPGGQLQQYF.

This clone was seen only a few times. Its ends do not fully match the called genes, so a read error is possible. The rearrangement uses TRBV23-1 and TRBJ2-7; TRBD1 matches 7 bases. TRBV23-1 is an ORF for which the function is uncertain. The CDR3 consists of 15 residues. CDR3 in amino acids: CASTQAGTATYEQYF. The CDR3 DNA follows: TGCGCCAGCACTCAAGCCGGGACAGCCACCTACGAGCAGTACTTC.

The chain combines TRBV7-8 with TRBJ2-1, with 7 bases that match TRBD1. The germline CDR1 and CDR2 sequences are SGHVS and FQNEAQ. CDR3 length: 13 amino acids. Losses at the gene ends were 4 bases for V and 7 bases for J; bases not matched to a gene: 4. The DNA for the CDR3 is TGTGCCAGCAGCTCCTTACAGGGGAATGAGCAGTTCTTC. Translated, it gives CASSSLQGNEQFF.